The 16 T cell receptor beta chains below were found in one sample sequenced in a study of blood T cell repertoires in COVID-19. Here immunoSEQ multiplex PCR was the method, and the copy in TCRdb shows in-frame clones only, minus some. Of roughly 100,000 clones in the sample, around 66% were seen once. Material for sequencing was peripheral blood. The receptor source for this set is a man aged 80 or over with acute or convalescent COVID-19.

The chain combines TRBV7-8 with TRBJ1-2; no reliable D call. The V and J ends lost 3 bases and 6 bases respectively, with 20 bases between them. The CDR3 extends over 16 amino acids. CDR1 and CDR2 (germline): SGHVS, FQNEAQ. The CDR3 DNA reads TGTGCCAGCAGCTTGGAAAACGGGAGGGTTAGTCATGGCTACACCTTC. This codes for CASSLENGRVSHGYTF.

The gene calls are TRBV5-1 and TRBJ2-1; 10 bases fit TRBD2. CDR1 and CDR2 from the germline V gene are SGHRS and YFSETQ. CDR3 size: 15 residues. With 6 bases clipped from V and 8 bases from J, the junction kept 11 bases outside the gene matches. In nucleotides, the CDR3 is TGCGCCAGCACCAATACCGGGACTAGCGCGGATGAGCAGTTCTTC. As protein: CASTNTGTSADEQFF.

This clone has just a few counts. This chain links TRBV13 with TRBJ2-2, with 8 bases fitting TRBD2. This CDR3 region has 16 residues. The V segment lost 0 bases and the J segment 0 bases; nucleotides outside the gene matches: 0. From germline, CDR1 is PRHDT and CDR2 FYEKMQ (reference sequence). The CDR3 is CASSLGGRANTGELFF. CDR3 in DNA: TGTGCCAGCAGCTTAGGCGGGAGGGCGAACACCGGGGAGCTGTTTTTT.

The V gene is TRBV28, the J gene TRBJ2-1; D is unresolved. V was trimmed by 8 bases and J by 0 bases, leaving 14 bases between them. Germline values: CDR1 MDHEN, CDR2 SYDVKM. The CDR3 spans 15 residues. The DNA of the CDR3 is TGTGCCAGCTATATACGGTCCGGCTCCTACAATGAGCAGTTCTTC. It is translated as CASYIRSGSYNEQFF.

The J gene is TRBJ1-6, the V gene TRBV9; 7 bases fit TRBD1. Per germline, CDR1 SGDLS and CDR2 YYNGEE. The CDR3 is 14 residues long. V lost 4 bases and J lost 7; bases outside the gene matches: 5. CDR3 nucleotide sequence: TGTGCCAGCAGCTCCGGACAGGAGAATTCACCCCTCCACTTT. It codes for CASSSGQENSPLHF.

The genes are TRBV14 and TRBJ1-2, with 8 bases aligning to TRBD1. In germline, CDR1 is SGHDN, CDR2 FVKESK. There are 14 residues in the CDR3. V gave up 1 base and J gave up 4 bases; unmatched junction bases: 2. The CDR3 DNA sequence: TGTGCCAGCAGCCAAGTCGGGACAGGCTATGGCTACACCTTC. Its protein product is CASSQVGTGYGYTF.

The rearrangement uses TRBV10-2 and TRBJ1-5; no definite D call. V lost 2 bases, J lost 11 bases, and 10 bases lay in between. This CDR3 region has 12 residues. Per the germline V gene, CDR1 is WSHSY and CDR2 is SAAADI. Here the CDR3 reads CASSEVQLAQHF. For the CDR3, the DNA is TGCGCCAGCAGTGAGGTGCAATTAGCCCAGCATTTT.

The chain links TRBV13 to TRBJ2-1, with TRBD1 matching 12 bases. Germline CDR1 reads PRHDT; CDR2 reads FYEKMQ (reference sequence). The length of the CDR3 is 14 residues. V gave up 5 bases and J gave up 7 bases; unmatched junction bases: 3. CDR3 protein: CASSGTGGANEQFF. CDR3 nucleotide sequence: TGTGCCAGCAGCGGGACAGGGGGCGCGAATGAGCAGTTCTTC.

This clone appeared a few times. The chain links TRBV19 to TRBJ1-1, with 8 bases that match TRBD1. CDR1 and CDR2 from the germline V gene are LNHDA and SQIVND (reference sequence). The CDR3 extends over 13 amino acids. V lost 6 bases, J lost 8 bases, and 8 bases stayed unmatched. The CDR3 is CASRQQGGGEAFF. CDR3 sequence (DNA): TGTGCCAGTAGGCAACAGGGGGGAGGGGAAGCTTTCTTT.

This clone appeared a few times. The chain is built from TRBV6-7 and TRBJ2-3; 12 bases align to TRBD2. TRBV6-7 is an ORF, with its function uncertain. The CDR3 consists of 17 residues. Germline trimming cut 8 bases from V and 0 bases from J; bases unmatched to any gene: 9. The CDR3 spells CASDRTSGEMSTDTQYF. CDR3 bases: TGTGCCAGCGACAGGACTAGCGGGGAGATGAGCACAGATACGCAGTATTTT.

This sequence joins TRBV4-3 and TRBJ2-5; TRBD2 is a possible D gene (6 bases). CDR1 LGHNA and CDR2 YSLEER come from the germline V gene. There are 16 residues in the CDR3. The V gene lost 0 bases and the J gene lost 1 base, with 12 bases spanning the gap. The CDR3 region is CASSQDTAGTQETQYF. CDR3 sequence (DNA): TGCGCCAGCAGCCAAGATACAGCGGGTACCCAAGAGACCCAGTACTTC.

This chain links TRBV13 with TRBJ2-5; 8 bases line up with TRBD2. Germline CDR1 reads PRHDT; CDR2 reads FYEKMQ (reference sequence). The junction had 4 bases not matched to a gene; V was cut back by 3 bases and J by 4 bases. This CDR3 is 14 amino acids long. The CDR3 reads CASSLGLAGETQYF. CDR3 DNA: TGTGCCAGCAGCTTGGGGCTAGCGGGAGAGACCCAGTACTTC.

The chain carries TRBV9 and TRBJ2-7; unclear D gene. Germline CDR1 SGDLS, CDR2 YYNGEE. Trimming pared 4 bases from V and 0 bases from J, leaving 11 bases between. The CDR3 totals 14 residues. CDR3 sequence (DNA): TGTGCCAGCAGCCCCCGTGGCGGCTCCTACGAGCAGTACTTC. Protein sequence: CASSPRGGSYEQYF.

The chain recombines TRBV4-1 with TRBJ1-1; 7 bases match TRBD1. The CDR3 consists of 13 residues. Per the germline V gene, CDR1 is MGHRA and CDR2 is YSYEKL. Trimming cost V 2 bases and J 8 bases; bases outside gene matches: 5. The CDR3: CASSQRGLTEAFF. The CDR3, as DNA: TGCGCCAGCAGCCAAAGGGGGCTAACGGAAGCTTTCTTT.

As for this clone: Other DNA sequences within the sample encode an identical CDR3. The V gene is TRBV12-3 or TRBV12-4, the J gene TRBJ2-1; no firm D call. There are 10 residues in the CDR3. V was cut by 8 bases and J by 7 bases, with 6 bases left in between. The CDR3 nucleotides are TGTGCCAGCTCCTTAAATGAGCAGTTCTTC. Protein sequence: CASSLNEQFF.

The chain recombines TRBV21-1 with TRBJ2-3; the DNA was not compared with TRBD2, the D call given in the table. TRBV21-1 is shown as a pseudogene. This CDR3 is 16 amino acids long. CDR3: CASLWVGGRGPDTQYF. CDR3 coding DNA: TGTGCCAGCCTCTGGGTTGGCGGGAGGGGTCCAGATACGCAGTATTTT.